This T cell receptor beta chain was found in a study of spatial heterogeneity in lung cancer (dated 2019 in TCRdb). For the wider study: More beta-chain than alpha-chain transcripts were consistently detected, likely reflecting higher beta-chain transcript abundance. In the raw uncorrected reads, each unique combination of TCR and UMI appeared more than ten times on average. In non-small cell lung cancer, the study made a quantitative comparison of TCR alpha and beta repertoires among multiple tumor regions, matched nontumor lung and blood. Nonsynonymous mutation counts, determined by whole-exome sequencing of tumor tissue, were related to TCR repertoire features. At surgery, around 200 tumor regions, roughly 62 matched nontumor lung samples and more than 55 PBMC samples were TCR-sequenced for both alpha and beta chains. Overall study outcomes, separate from this receptor: Confirming at a functional level the hypothesis that regional TCRs recognize regional mutations was considered to require additional single-cell paired TCR alpha and beta sequencing. Ubiquitous expanded tumor TCRs were detected in blood more often at tumor resection than at routine follow-up.

The CDR3 numbers 19 residues from cysteine through phenylalanine. The CDR3 DNA has 57 bases and is translated from base 1. The trim is 0 bases for V and 5 bases for J, with a gap of 25 bases between the germline ends. CDR1 LGHDT and CDR2 YNNKEL were looked up in the germline V gene (reference sequence). This clonotype was observed a handful of times. This receptor's antigen is unknown. Base qualities were left out, and no much larger clone turns up one base away. To prepare the library, 5' RACE was applied. These reads were obtained on a NextSeq 500. In the TCR library protocol, a unique molecular identifier was attached to each TCR cDNA molecule so that PCR and sequencing errors could be corrected. In the authors' own workflow: Decombinator tools were used for TCR identification, UMI-based error correction and CDR3 extraction. TCRs above a frequency of 2 per 1,000, corresponding to the top 1% of the tumor frequency distribution, were defined as expanded. Renyi diversity was calculated using the R vegan package after each repertoire was subsampled 100 times to 5,000 TCRs. CDR3 similarity networks were built from amino acid triplet string-kernel similarity, with CDR3s being connected when pairwise similarity was above 0.82. Using fastp at Q25 and MiXCR, TCRdb reprocessed the public reads and kept productive beta chains. CDR3 protein duplicates are merged, each entry listing the most common genes and DNA. The V and J calls and clone size are TCRdb's, not the authors'. Recorded for this sample are about 50,000 distinct CDR3 sequences; approximately 7.6% of them occurred a single time. Jointly, the top ten make up around an eighth of the sample.

Explained via the paper, the time point label denotes: sample taken at primary tumor resection. Without any cell sorting, TCR sequencing was performed on whole RNA extracted either from tumor and nontumor lung tissue or from cryopreserved PBMC samples. Samples were obtained from approximately 72 patients with early-stage, untreated non-small cell lung cancer from the lung TRACERx cohort. Patients were selected for TCR sequencing only if sufficient RNA was available from at least two tumor regions. The sequenced sample was PBMCs, obtained at surgery. This sequence uses TRBV3-1 and TRBJ2-5, with TRBD2 as a weak D call on 8 bases. The TCR was taken from a female donor with early-stage non-small cell lung cancer. The sequenced DNA: TGTGCCAGCAGCCAAGAAGGGGGCCCCCGGACTAGCTTCGTGGAGACCCAGTACTTC. Its protein is CASSQEGGPRTSFVETQYF.